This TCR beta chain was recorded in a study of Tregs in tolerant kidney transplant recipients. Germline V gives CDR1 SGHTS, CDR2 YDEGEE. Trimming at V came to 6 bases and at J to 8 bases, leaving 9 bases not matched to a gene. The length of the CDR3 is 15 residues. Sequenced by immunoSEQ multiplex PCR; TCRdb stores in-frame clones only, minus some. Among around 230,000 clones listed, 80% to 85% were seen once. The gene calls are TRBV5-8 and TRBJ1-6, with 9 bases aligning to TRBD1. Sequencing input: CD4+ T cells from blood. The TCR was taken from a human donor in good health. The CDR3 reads CASTALTGGDSPLHF. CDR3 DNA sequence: TGTGCCAGCACCGCTCTGACAGGGGGGGATTCACCCCTCCACTTT. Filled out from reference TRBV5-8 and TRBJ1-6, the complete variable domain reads EAGVTQSPTHLIKTRGQQATLRCSPISGHTSVYWYQQALGLGLQFLLWYDEGEERNRGNFPPRFSGRQFPNYSSELNVNALELEDSALYLCASTALTGGDSPLHFGNGTRLTVT.